The rows below give T cell receptor beta chains drawn from one sample of a study of blood T cell repertoires in COVID-19. The method was immunoSEQ multiplex PCR; TCRdb's version includes in-frame clones alone and lacks a portion of them. In the table there are roughly 42,000 clones, over 75% of which are singletons. Source material: peripheral blood. These receptors originate from a man aged 25-40 years with active or convalescent COVID-19. Both conserved end residues are part of each CDR3. A D gene is named only where the DNA matches it firmly. Size is omitted from some rows. Given values are once, few, many or a class for expanded clones.

>TRBV7-9|NA|TRBJ1-6|NA
TGTGCCAGCAGGGCAGGGGATTCACCCCTCCACTTT
CASRAGDSPLHF
>TRBV11-3|NA|TRBJ2-3|TRBD2
TGTGCCAGCAGAAGGGGGACTAGCGGGGGAACAGATACGCAGTATTTT
CASRRGTSGGTDTQYF
>TRBV11-2|NA|TRBJ2-7|NA
TGTGCCAGCAGCTTCACTCCGGGGGACTACGAGCAGTACTTC
CASSFTPGDYEQYF
>TRBV5-1|NA|TRBJ1-5|NA
TGCGCCAGCAGCTTGGGACCTGGGGAGGAGCAGCCCCAGCATTTT
CASSLGPGEEQPQHF
>TRBV25-1|NA|TRBJ1-3|TRBD1
TGTGCCAGCGCTCCAGGACAGGGGGCCACTGGAAACACCATATATTTT
CASAPGQGATGNTIYF
>TRBV6-1|NA|TRBJ1-1|NA
TGTGCCAGCAGTGAGGGGCTAGGACCTTATGAAGCTTTCTTT
CASSEGLGPYEAFF
>TRBV18|NA|TRBJ1-2|NA
TGTGCCAGCTCACGAGACATGGGAGAATATGGCTACACCTTC
CASSRDMGEYGYTF
>TRBV9|NA|TRBJ2-1|TRBD2
TGTGCCAGCAGCGTAGGAGGCCGGCGGGGGACCTCCTACAATGAGCAGTTCTTC
CASSVGGRRGTSYNEQFF
>TRBV28|NA|TRBJ1-4|TRBD1
TGTGCCAGCAGTTTCATAGGGACAGAGTATGAAAAACTGTTTTTT
CASSFIGTEYEKLFF
>TRBV9|NA|TRBJ2-1|TRBD2
TGTGCCAGCAGCCCAAGGGGGGGACTAGCGGAATACAATGAGCAGTTCTTC
CASSPRGGLAEYNEQFF
>TRBV6-6|NA|TRBJ2-1|TRBD1
TGTGCCAGCAGTGGGACAGGGGGGTTTTACAATGAGCAGTTCTTC
CASSGTGGFYNEQFF
>TRBV6-5|NA|TRBJ2-7|TRBD1
TGTGCCAGCAGTTACTACCGGGGACAGGGACTCTACGAGCAGTACTTC
CASSYYRGQGLYEQYF
>TRBV3-1/TRBV3-2|NA|TRBJ1-4|NA
TGTGCCAGCAGCCAAGATGGTGGGGGGCGGGAGGAAAAACTGTTTTTT
CASSQDGGGREEKLFF
>TRBV5-4|NA|TRBJ2-5|TRBD2
TGTGCCAGCAGCATCGGACTAGCGGGGGGGTCCATAGAGACCCAGTACTTC
CASSIGLAGGSIETQYF
>TRBV7-3|few|TRBJ2-1|NA
TGTGCCAGCAGCTTAACCGGCGGGGCTTCCTACAATGAGCAGTTCTTC
CASSLTGGASYNEQFF
>TRBV2|NA|TRBJ1-3|NA
TGTGCCAGCAGTGTCTGGGCAGCTAACTCTGGAAACACCATATATTTT
CASSVWAANSGNTIYF
>TRBV12-3/TRBV12-4|once|TRBJ2-2|NA
TGTGCCAGCAGTTTCACAGGGGAGCTGTTTTTT
CASSFTGELFF
>TRBV5-1|NA|TRBJ1-2|TRBD1
TGCGCCAGCAGCCGGAGACAGGGAACTAACTATGGCTACACCTTC
CASSRRQGTNYGYTF
>TRBV18|NA|TRBJ2-3|TRBD2
TGTGCCAGCTCCGACCGCATTCGCGGGGGAGATACGCAGTATTTT
CASSDRIRGGDTQYF
>TRBV27|once|TRBJ1-6|TRBD1
TGTGCCAGCGGTTTCGCCGGGACAGGGTTTTCACCCCTCCACTTT
CASGFAGTGFSPLHF
>TRBV18|NA|TRBJ2-3|TRBD2
TGTGCCAGCTCACCGGCTACTAGCGGGGGAAGCACAGATACGCAGTATTTT
CASSPATSGGSTDTQYF
>TRBV10-3|NA|TRBJ2-1|TRBD2
TGTGCCATCAGTGAGTCGGGTAGCGGGAGATGGAGTGAGCAGTTCTTC
CAISESGSGRWSEQFF
>TRBV2|NA|TRBJ1-1|TRBD1
TGTGCCAGCCGAGCGGACAGGAAGAACACTGAAGCTTTCTTT
CASRADRKNTEAFF
>TRBV12-1|NA|TRBJ2-7|NA
TGTGCCAGCAGCGCTCTCCTTAGGCTGCGGACACCCCACTACGAGCAGTACTTC
CASSALLRLRTPHYEQYF
>TRBV19|NA|TRBJ2-3|TRBD2
TGTGCCACTCGCCTAGCGGGACTTAGCACAGATACGCAGTATTTT
CATRLAGLSTDTQYF
>TRBV6-5|NA|TRBJ1-2|TRBD1
TGTGCCAGCAGCCGCACCGGGACAGGGAGTGGTGGCTACACCTTC
CASSRTGTGSGGYTF
>TRBV3-1/TRBV3-2|NA|TRBJ1-5|TRBD1
TGTGCCAGCAGCCAAGGATTTACAGGGGGCGGGAATCAGCCCCAGCATTTT
CASSQGFTGGGNQPQHF
>TRBV7-8|once|TRBJ2-5|TRBD2
TGTGCCAGCAGCTTAGTGTTTCTGGCTAGCGGGAGAGGAGAGACCCAGTACTTC
CASSLVFLASGRGETQYF
>TRBV19|NA|TRBJ2-7|TRBD1
TGTGCCAGTAGTAGGGACAGGAGAACTAGCTCCTACGAGCAGTACTTC
CASSRDRRTSSYEQYF
>TRBV2|once|TRBJ1-1|NA
TGTGCCAGCAGGTTTCAGGTGAACGCTGAAGCTTTCTTT
CASRFQVNAEAFF
>TRBV30|NA|TRBJ1-5|NA
TGTGCCTGGAGTGTAACGGGGTATAGCAATCAGCCCCAGCATTTT
CAWSVTGYSNQPQHF
>TRBV21-1|NA|TRBJ1-1|NA
TGTGCCAGCAGCTCCCGAGGATGTTTGAACACTGAAGCTTTCTTT
CASSSRGCLNTEAFF
>TRBV6-4|few|TRBJ2-3|NA
TGTGCCAGCAGTGAGCGCAGCGATTCGGCCGATACGCAGTATTTT
CASSERSDSADTQYF
>TRBV5-4|NA|TRBJ1-2|TRBD1
TGTGCCAGCAGCTCTGACAGGGACTATGGCTACACCTTC
CASSSDRDYGYTF
>TRBV19|NA|TRBJ2-1|NA
TGTGCCAGTAGTATAGGGGAGTATAATGGCGATGAGCAGTTCTTC
CASSIGEYNGDEQFF
>TRBV29-1|NA|TRBJ2-1|TRBD2
TGCAGCGTTGACGTAGCGGGGGGGCTAAATGAGCAGTTCTTC
CSVDVAGGLNEQFF
>TRBV18|NA|TRBJ2-4|TRBD1
TGTGCCAGCTCACCACCCGACAGGGGGCTCGGCAAAAACATTCAGTACTTC
CASSPPDRGLGKNIQYF
>TRBV10-2|once|TRBJ1-2|TRBD1
TGCGCCAGCAGTGAGGTTGCGGGCAGGGGGAAAATTTATGGCTACACCTTC
CASSEVAGRGKIYGYTF
>TRBV7-6|NA|TRBJ2-1|TRBD2
TGTGCCAGCAGTTACGAAGCGGGAACGGGGTGGGGTGAGCAGTTCTTC
CASSYEAGTGWGEQFF
>TRBV6-4|NA|TRBJ1-1|NA
TGTGCCAGCAGTGAGGGAGAGAACACTGAAGCTTTCTTT
CASSEGENTEAFF
>TRBV12-3/TRBV12-4|once|TRBJ1-2|TRBD1
TGTGCCAGCAGTCGCGGACAGGGCTATGGCTACACCTTC
CASSRGQGYGYTF
>TRBV24-1|NA|TRBJ2-5|TRBD2
TGTGCCACCAGTCGGGGGGGGGCGCCCCAAGAGACCCAGTACTTC
CATSRGGAPQETQYF
>TRBV19|NA|TRBJ2-3|TRBD2
TGTGCCAGTAGTACTCGGACTAGCGGGTCCCCTACAGATACGCAGTATTTT
CASSTRTSGSPTDTQYF
>TRBV5-1|NA|TRBJ1-6|TRBD1
TGCGCCAGCAGCTCGCGGGACAGGGGGCTTTCACCCCTCCACTTT
CASSSRDRGLSPLHF
>TRBV9|NA|TRBJ1-2|TRBD1
TGTGCCAGCAGCCAGGGGGGCATTTATGACTATGGCTACACCTTC
CASSQGGIYDYGYTF
>TRBV28|NA|TRBJ2-6|TRBD1
TGTGCCAGCACCCGACAGGGCGGTGGGGCCAACGTCCTGACTTTC
CASTRQGGGANVLTF
>TRBV3-1/TRBV3-2|NA|TRBJ2-3|TRBD2
TGTGCCAGCAGCCAAGAAGCGGGGGGGCGAACAGATACGCAGTATTTT
CASSQEAGGRTDTQYF
>TRBV13|NA|TRBJ1-4|NA
TGTGCCAGCAGCCCATGGTTAAAGGGGCGGACTAATGAAAAACTGTTTTTT
CASSPWLKGRTNEKLFF
>TRBV3-1/TRBV3-2|NA|TRBJ1-1|NA
TGTGCCAGCAGCCAAGCAGGGGCCCGGAACACTGAAGCTTTCTTT
CASSQAGARNTEAFF
>TRBV7-9|NA|TRBJ2-7|NA
TGTGCCAGCAGCGTAACAGGGACCTACGAGCAGTACTTC
CASSVTGTYEQYF
>TRBV12-3/TRBV12-4|NA|TRBJ1-3|NA
TGTGCCAGCAGTGGGACATCTGGAAACACCATATATTTT
CASSGTSGNTIYF
>TRBV5-1|NA|TRBJ2-3|NA
TGCGCCAGCAGCGGCGACAGCCCCACAGATACGCAGTATTTT
CASSGDSPTDTQYF
>TRBV6-5|once|TRBJ1-2|NA
TGTGCCAGCAGTTCCCTTTTGGAGGGCTACACCTTC
CASSSLLEGYTF
>TRBV30|NA|TRBJ2-2|NA
TGTGCCTGGAGTTTTCGAGGGTGGAACACCGGGGAGCTGTTTTTT
CAWSFRGWNTGELFF
>TRBV2|NA|TRBJ1-2|NA
TGTGCCAGCAGATCGGGACTGAAAGGCTACACCTTC
CASRSGLKGYTF